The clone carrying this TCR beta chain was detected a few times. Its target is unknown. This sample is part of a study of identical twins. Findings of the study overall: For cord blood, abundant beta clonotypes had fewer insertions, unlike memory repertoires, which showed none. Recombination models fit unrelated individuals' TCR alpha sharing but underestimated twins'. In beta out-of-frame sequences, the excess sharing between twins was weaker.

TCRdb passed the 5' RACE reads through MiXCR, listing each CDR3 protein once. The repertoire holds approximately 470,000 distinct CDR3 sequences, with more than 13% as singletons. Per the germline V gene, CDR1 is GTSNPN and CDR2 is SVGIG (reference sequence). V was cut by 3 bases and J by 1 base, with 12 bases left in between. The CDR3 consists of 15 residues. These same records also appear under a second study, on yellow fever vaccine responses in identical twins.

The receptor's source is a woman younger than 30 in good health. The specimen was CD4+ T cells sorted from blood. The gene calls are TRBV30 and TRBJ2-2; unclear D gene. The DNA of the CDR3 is TGTGCCTGGAGGATTAAGGCAGGGAACACCGGGGAGCTGTTTTTT. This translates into CAWRIKAGNTGELFF.